The entry that follows covers one TCR beta chain sequence. The data were produced by immunoSEQ multiplex PCR, yet TCRdb's version contains in-frame clones alone and is incomplete. Found here are some 250,000 clones, approximately 88% of them singletons; the top ten hold about 10%. The treatment denotes: around 19 received Ad26.COV2.S at low or high dose, single or two shots; about 5 received placebo; per-sample allocation not given. Repertoires come from day 63 after the first vaccine or placebo injection. Ad26 vector vaccine expressed Wuhan-strain SARS-CoV-2 spike. This entry comes from a study of Ad26.COV2.S vaccination and SARS-CoV-2 variants. The sequences come from peripheral blood, collected in a trial of Ad26.COV2.S vaccine versus placebo. The origin of this receptor is a person aged 18-60 years who received the Ad26.COV2.S COVID-19 vaccine or a placebo.

CDR3 DNA sequence: TGTGCCAGCAGCTTTTCCGGGACACCTACCTACGAGCAGTACTTC. It translates to CASSFSGTPTYEQYF. V gene TRBV2 combines with J gene TRBJ2-7, with D possibly TRBD1 on 6 matching bases. Trimming stripped 6 bases from V and 2 bases from J, with 17 bases between. Looked up from germline, CDR1 is SNHLY and CDR2 is FYNNEI. CDR3 length equals 15 residues.